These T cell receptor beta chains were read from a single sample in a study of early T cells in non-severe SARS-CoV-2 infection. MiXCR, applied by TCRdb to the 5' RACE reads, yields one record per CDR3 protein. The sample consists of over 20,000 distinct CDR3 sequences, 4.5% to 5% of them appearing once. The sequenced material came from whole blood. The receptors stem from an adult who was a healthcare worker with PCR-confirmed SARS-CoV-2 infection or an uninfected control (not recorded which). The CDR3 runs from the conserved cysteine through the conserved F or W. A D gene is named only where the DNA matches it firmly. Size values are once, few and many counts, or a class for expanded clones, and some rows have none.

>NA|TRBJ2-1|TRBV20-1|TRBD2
TGCAGTGCCCAGGAGGGCGGGAGGCCGTACAATGAGCAGTTCTTC
CSAQEGGRPYNEQFF
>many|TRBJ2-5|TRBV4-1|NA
TGCGCCAGCAGCCAAACTGGACCGGGCGCAGGAGAGACCCAGTACTTC
CASSQTGPGAGETQYF
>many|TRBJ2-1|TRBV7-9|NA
TGTGCCAGCAGCCCATACGGACAGGGAGGGAATGAGCAGTTCTTC
CASSPYGQGGNEQFF
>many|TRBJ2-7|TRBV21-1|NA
TGTGCCAGCAGCAAAGTAAAGAAGTCTTTGGACAACTCCTACGAGCAGTACTTC
CASSKVKKSLDNSYEQYF
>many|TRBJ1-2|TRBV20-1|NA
TGCAGTGCTAGAGGTCAATCAGGAGAAGGCTACACCTTC
CSARGQSGEGYTF
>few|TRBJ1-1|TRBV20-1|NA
TGCAGTGCTCTCAGGACAGAATACACTGAAGCTTTCTTT
CSALRTEYTEAFF
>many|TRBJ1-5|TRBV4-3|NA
TGCGCCAGCAGCCCCTATCGGGGAGCTTTTGATCAGCCCCAGCATTTT
CASSPYRGAFDQPQHF
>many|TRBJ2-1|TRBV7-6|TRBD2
TGTGCCAGCAGCTTAGGGCTAGCGGGGGTTGAGCAGTTCTTC
CASSLGLAGVEQFF
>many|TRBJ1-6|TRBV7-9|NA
TGTGCCAGCAGCCCTGGACCAAATTCACCCCTCCACTTT
CASSPGPNSPLHF
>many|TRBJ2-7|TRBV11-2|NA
TGTGCCAGCAGCCCACACCTCCACTACGAGCAGTACTTC
CASSPHLHYEQYF
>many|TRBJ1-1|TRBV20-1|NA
TGCAGTGCCATTAACTCTTGGAGGAACACTGAAGCTTTCTTT
CSAINSWRNTEAFF
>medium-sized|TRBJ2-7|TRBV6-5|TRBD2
TGTGCCAGCAGTCCCCGACTAGCTTCAACCGAGCAGTACTTC
CASSPRLASTEQYF
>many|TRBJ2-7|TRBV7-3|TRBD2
TGTGCCAGCAGCCTGACTAGCGGGAGTACCTACGAGCAGTACTTC
CASSLTSGSTYEQYF
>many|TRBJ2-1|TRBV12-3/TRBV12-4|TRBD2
TGTGCCAGCAGTCTAGCGGGGGGGTATCGGGATGAGCAGTTCTTC
CASSLAGGYRDEQFF
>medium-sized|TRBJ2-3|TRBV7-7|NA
TGTGCCAGCAGCTTACTGGGGGCAGATACGCAGTATTTT
CASSLLGADTQYF